The rows below give T cell receptor beta chains drawn from one sample of a study of cytomegalovirus exposure and HLA in healthy donors. Profiled with immunoSEQ multiplex PCR; TCRdb holds only in-frame clones, not every one. Of about 130,000 clones in the sample, more than 65% were seen once. The source material was PBMCs. All receptors come from a woman in her fifties or sixties in good health and CMV-seropositive. Each CDR3 is given without its conserved first and last residue. The order of the fields is clone size, J gene, V gene, CDR3 protein. Not all rows give a size; the values are once, few, many and, for expanded clones, a class.

clone size: -; J gene: TRBJ1-1; V gene: TRBV9; CDR3 protein: ASSPGEVGTEAF
clone size: few; J gene: TRBJ1-5; V gene: TRBV10-3; CDR3 protein: AISAKGQSNQPQH
clone size: -; J gene: TRBJ2-3; V gene: TRBV19; CDR3 protein: ASSRGTGGATDTQY
clone size: -; J gene: TRBJ1-1; V gene: TRBV10-1; CDR3 protein: ASSESGGTEAF
clone size: -; J gene: TRBJ2-1; V gene: TRBV5-4; CDR3 protein: ASSQGTSGYNEQF
clone size: -; J gene: TRBJ1-6; V gene: TRBV9; CDR3 protein: ASSVAGGASYNSPLH
clone size: -; J gene: TRBJ2-7; V gene: TRBV20-1; CDR3 protein: SAGTGYEQY
clone size: -; J gene: TRBJ2-5; V gene: TRBV7-9; CDR3 protein: ASSPDPLAATETQY
clone size: -; J gene: TRBJ2-1; V gene: TRBV4-1; CDR3 protein: ASSRSGLAGDYNEQF
clone size: once; J gene: TRBJ1-2; V gene: TRBV7-2; CDR3 protein: ASSPDGGRGNYGYT
clone size: -; J gene: TRBJ1-5; V gene: TRBV19; CDR3 protein: ASSSQSDRGLNQPQH
clone size: -; J gene: TRBJ2-2; V gene: TRBV7-7; CDR3 protein: ASRPGTGGSGELF
clone size: -; J gene: TRBJ2-7; V gene: TRBV5-1; CDR3 protein: ASSLGGDQFQY
clone size: -; J gene: TRBJ2-3; V gene: TRBV10-2; CDR3 protein: ASLDGRGSTDTQY
clone size: -; J gene: TRBJ2-5; V gene: TRBV2; CDR3 protein: ASMSGGQGVGETQY
clone size: -; J gene: TRBJ2-7; V gene: TRBV11-2; CDR3 protein: ASSLATSGGKKQY
clone size: -; J gene: TRBJ2-1; V gene: TRBV10-1; CDR3 protein: ASSPSGGEQF
clone size: -; J gene: TRBJ2-7; V gene: TRBV29-1; CDR3 protein: SVGQGARYEQY
clone size: few; J gene: TRBJ2-7; V gene: TRBV10-1; CDR3 protein: ASSELAGGPLEQY
clone size: -; J gene: TRBJ2-2; V gene: TRBV5-1; CDR3 protein: ASSPWTSGSTGELF
clone size: -; J gene: TRBJ1-3; V gene: TRBV2; CDR3 protein: ARGQGHSGNTIY
clone size: -; J gene: TRBJ1-6; V gene: TRBV9; CDR3 protein: ASSPRQGADSPLH
clone size: -; J gene: TRBJ1-2; V gene: TRBV9; CDR3 protein: ASSVGGEPYGYT
clone size: -; J gene: TRBJ2-3; V gene: TRBV9; CDR3 protein: ASSVDPGGGSDTQY
clone size: -; J gene: TRBJ2-7; V gene: TRBV27; CDR3 protein: ASSLWASQYEQY
clone size: -; J gene: TRBJ1-5; V gene: TRBV19; CDR3 protein: ASKEQGYQPQH
clone size: once; J gene: TRBJ1-2; V gene: TRBV2; CDR3 protein: ASSEVQITNYGYT
clone size: -; J gene: TRBJ2-7; V gene: TRBV2; CDR3 protein: ATSPTSGGGEQY
clone size: -; J gene: TRBJ1-1; V gene: TRBV7-6; CDR3 protein: ASSPRDSMNTEAF